This T cell receptor (beta chain) appears in the sequencing data of a study of radiotherapy plus CTLA-4 blockade in lung cancer. TCRdb keeps only in-frame clones here, not all; method: immunoSEQ multiplex PCR. The sample includes about 28,000 clones, around 73% of them seen just once. Germline assignment: CDR1 MNHEY and CDR2 SMNVEV (reference sequence). Deletions cut 10 bases from V and 7 bases from J, with 10 bases between. The CDR3 loop spans 10 amino acids. The source is a human donor with non-small cell lung cancer who had stable disease on radiotherapy plus ipilimumab. The sample was peripheral blood, taken from a patient treated with radiotherapy plus ipilimumab. The V and J genes are TRBV27 and TRBJ1-2, with D maybe TRBD1 (5 bases). Written as DNA, the CDR3 is TGTGCCACCTTTGACAGTGGCTACACCTTC. Translated: CATFDSGYTF.